The 24 T cell receptor beta chains in this list originate from one sample, sequenced in a study of T cell responses to AZD1222 COVID-19 vaccine. Measured with immunoSEQ multiplex PCR; TCRdb has only the in-frame clones, and not every one. This table holds about 110,000 clones, around 85% found once. This specimen was peripheral blood, taken on day 0 of AZD1222 vaccination. These receptors all stem from an adult in good health.

The V and J genes are TRBV7-9 and TRBJ2-7; D is possibly TRBD1 or TRBD2 (6 bases each). CDR1 is SEHNR, CDR2 FQNEAQ, per germline (reference sequence). The CDR3 contains 16 residues. Trimming cost V 2 bases and J 2 bases, with 16 bases left between them. This CDR3 is CASSLRRDTNTYEQYF. CDR3 nucleotide sequence: TGTGCCAGCAGCTTAAGGAGGGACACAAATACCTACGAGCAGTACTTC.

The chain uses TRBV14 and TRBJ1-5; D is unclear. V was shortened by 0 bases and J by 4 bases, with 1 base between the two germline ends. The V gene's germline CDR1 is SGHDN and CDR2 FVKESK. The CDR3 loop spans 12 amino acids. In DNA form, the CDR3 reads TGTGCCAGCAGCCAAGAAAATCAGCCCCAGCATTTT. Amino acid sequence: CASSQENQPQHF.

This CDR3 is CASSFSQNTEAFF. The CDR3 region has the DNA TGTGCCAGCAGTTTCTCCCAGAACACTGAAGCTTTCTTT. The chain employs TRBV27 and TRBJ1-1; D remains unclear. The CDR3 runs 13 residues. Germline CDR1 and CDR2: MNHEY and SMNVEV (reference sequence). V lost 3 bases and J lost 1, with 6 bases in between.

The chain recombines TRBV28 with TRBJ2-7; 11 bases are shared with TRBD2. In germline, CDR1 is MDHEN, CDR2 SYDVKM. V gave up 4 bases and J gave up 1 base; unmatched junction bases: 6. The CDR3 has 16 amino acids. As DNA, the CDR3 is TGTGCCAGCAGTTCCACCGGGACTAGCGGTTCCTACGAGCAGTACTTC. Translating it yields CASSSTGTSGSYEQYF.

This chain joins TRBV7-2 and TRBJ1-1; 8 nucleotides line up with TRBD1. The CDR3 contains 15 residues. V was pared by 2 bases and J by 4 bases, with 6 bases of the junction left unmatched. Germline V CDR1 and CDR2: SGHTA, FQGNSA. As DNA, the CDR3 is TGTGCCAGCAGCTTACAGGGGGCCGTGTCCACTGAAGCTTTCTTT. Its translation is CASSLQGAVSTEAFF.

This chain links TRBV19 with TRBJ1-1; D remains unclear. CDR1 and CDR2 (germline): LNHDA, SQIVND (reference sequence). Trimming removed 5 bases from V and 8 bases from J, with 15 bases in between. This CDR3 is built from 13 residues. CDR3 sequence: CASSLGSGTEAFF. For the CDR3, the DNA is TGTGCCAGTAGTCTGGGGTCGGGCACCGAAGCTTTCTTT. The full variable domain, with the rest looked up from reference TRBV19 and TRBJ1-1, is DGGITQSPKYLFRKEGQNVTLSCEQNLNHDAMYWYRQDPGQGLRLIYYSQIVNDFQKGDIAEGYSVSREKKESFPLTVTSAQKNPTAFYLCASSLGSGTEAFFGQGTRLTVV.

The chain couples TRBV9 to TRBJ2-7, with D maybe TRBD1 (6 bases). The CDR3 is 15 residues long. The V end lost 0 bases, the J end lost 0 bases, and 10 bases lay between the germline ends. From germline, CDR1 is SGDLS and CDR2 YYNGEE. The CDR3: CASSVAGDSSYEQYF. CDR3 nucleotides: TGTGCCAGCAGCGTAGCAGGGGATAGCTCCTACGAGCAGTACTTC.

The V call is TRBV6-5, the J call TRBJ2-2; D perhaps matches TRBD2 (5 bases). V shed 7 bases and J shed 4 bases, with 13 bases lying between them. Germline CDR1 MNHEY, CDR2 SVGAGI. This CDR3 has 14 amino acids. The CDR3, as DNA: TGTGCCAGCAAACCCCCTCGGGGCACCGGGGAGCTGTTTTTT. Translated: CASKPPRGTGELFF.

The chain uses TRBV5-5 and TRBJ2-5; possibly TRBD2 for D (5 bases). V was trimmed by 0 bases and J by 5 bases, leaving 11 bases between them. This CDR3 has 14 residues. Germline-derived CDR1 and CDR2 are SGHKS and YYEKEE (reference sequence). CDR3 in amino acids: CASSLEGRGETQYF. The CDR3 bases are TGTGCCAGCAGCTTGGAGGGCAGAGGGGAGACCCAGTACTTC.

In its sample, this clone was seen a few times. The chain recombines TRBV5-1 with TRBJ2-3; D gene unclear. The CDR3 length is 13 residues. Trimming took off 5 bases at V and 2 bases at J, with 9 bases between the two ends. The germline gives CDR1 SGHRS, CDR2 YFSETQ. Here the CDR3 reads CASSNQPTDTQYF. The CDR3 nucleotides are TGCGCCAGCAGTAACCAGCCCACAGATACGCAGTATTTT.

The V and J genes are TRBV5-1 and TRBJ2-2; 12 bases map to TRBD2. With 5 bases clipped from V and 2 bases from J, the junction kept 10 bases outside the gene matches. Germline CDR1 reads SGHRS; CDR2 reads YFSETQ. This CDR3 comprises 18 residues. The CDR3 region has the DNA TGCGCCAGCAGACTCCGTACTAGCGGGGGGTCTAACACCGGGGAGCTGTTTTTT. It is translated as CASRLRTSGGSNTGELFF.

The V call is TRBV2, the J call TRBJ2-2; D gene unclear. This CDR3 is 13 amino acids long. With 6 bases removed from V and 4 bases from J, the gap between germline ends came to 9 bases. The germline gives CDR1 SNHLY, CDR2 FYNNEI. The CDR3 is CASSGPVTGELFF. CDR3 DNA: TGTGCCAGCAGCGGACCAGTCACCGGGGAGCTGTTTTTT.

The chain has TRBV7-9 and TRBJ2-1, with 7 bases that match TRBD2. With V trimmed by 4 bases and J by 5 bases, 11 bases remained unmatched. Germline CDR1 SEHNR, CDR2 FQNEAQ (reference sequence). This CDR3 region has 16 residues. The CDR3 is CASSSLIREGNNEQFF. CDR3 in DNA: TGTGCCAGCAGCTCCCTGATTAGGGAGGGAAACAATGAGCAGTTCTTC.

The rearrangement uses TRBV7-9 and TRBJ2-7, with D possibly being TRBD2 (6 bases). Trimming removed 7 bases at V and 2 bases at J, with 15 bases between. Germline assignment: CDR1 SEHNR and CDR2 FQNEAQ (reference sequence). The CDR3 has 14 amino acids. This chain's CDR3 is CASTGRDSAYEQYF. The CDR3 DNA is TGTGCCAGCACCGGACGGGACTCCGCCTACGAGCAGTACTTC.

This chain connects TRBV11-2 to TRBJ1-5; no definite D call. CDR1 and CDR2 (germline): SGHAT, FQNNGV. Trimming cost V 1 base and J 1 base, with 8 bases left between them. The CDR3 runs to 15 residues. The CDR3 DNA reads TGTGCCAGCAGCTTAGCGTCTGGAAGCAATCAGCCCCAGCATTTT. Residues: CASSLASGSNQPQHF.

The J gene is TRBJ1-2, the V gene TRBV28, with TRBD1 matching 10 bases. V was clipped by 2 bases and J by 3 bases; unmatched bases: 9. The CDR3 runs to 17 residues. In germline, CDR1 is MDHEN, CDR2 SYDVKM. CDR3 bases: TGTGCCAGCAGTTTAGAAAAAGGGACAGGGGTTTACTATGGCTACACCTTC. Its translation: CASSLEKGTGVYYGYTF.

The rearrangement uses TRBV27 and TRBJ2-7; TRBD2 matches at 15 bases. This CDR3 contains 18 residues. Per the germline V gene, CDR1 is MNHEY and CDR2 is SMNVEV (reference sequence). Trimming took 4 bases from V and 2 from J; bases not matched to a gene: 9. The CDR3 loop is CASSSTGTSGRRTYEQYF. CDR3 nucleotides: TGTGCCAGCAGTTCAACCGGGACTAGCGGGAGGCGTACCTACGAGCAGTACTTC.

This sequence joins TRBV12-5 and TRBJ1-1; tentative D call: TRBD1 (5 bases). The germline CDR1 and CDR2 sequences are LGHNT and FRNRAP. This CDR3 contains 13 residues. The germline V and J ends were trimmed by 6 bases and 1 base, with 9 bases remaining between them. CDR3 sequence (DNA): TGTGCTAGTGGCTCTCAGGGGAACACTGAAGCTTTCTTT. Its protein product is CASGSQGNTEAFF.

The CDR3 sequence is CASSLALTRGTDTQYF. DNA of the CDR3: TGTGCCAGCAGCTTGGCACTCACTCGCGGCACAGATACGCAGTATTTT. This chain links TRBV5-4 with TRBJ2-3; D is uncertain. The germline V gene encodes CDR1 SGHNT and CDR2 YYREEE (reference sequence). V lost 0 bases to trimming and J lost 1 base, with 12 bases between them. This CDR3 has 16 residues.

V and J are TRBV10-2 and TRBJ1-2; D is perhaps TRBD1 (5 bases). Germline-derived CDR1 and CDR2 are WSHSY and SAAADI. The V end lost 3 bases, the J end lost 3 bases, and 5 bases lay between the germline ends. The CDR3 covers 12 residues. CDR3: CASSEQDYGYTF. The CDR3 DNA sequence: TGCGCCAGCAGTGAACAGGACTATGGCTACACCTTC.

This chain links TRBV4-3 with TRBJ2-2; 9 bases match TRBD1. This CDR3 is 15 amino acids long. J gave up 5 bases and V 5 bases, and 6 bases lay outside the gene matches. Germline V gives CDR1 LGHNA, CDR2 YSLEER. The CDR3 DNA reads as TGCGCCAGCAGCTTCCCGGGACAGGGAACCGGGGAGCTGTTTTTT. The encoded protein is CASSFPGQGTGELFF.

For the CDR3, the DNA is TGTGCCAGCAGCCAAGGACGGGCAGGGGGAAATCAGATGTTTTTT. This gives the protein CASSQGRAGGNQMFF. J is TRBJ2-2 and V is TRBV3-1 (or the pseudogene TRBV3-2), with 7 bases matching TRBD1. The J segment lost 15 bases and the V segment lost 1 base, leaving 14 bases of the junction unmatched. The germline gives CDR1 LGHDT, CDR2 YNNKEL (reference sequence). The CDR3 is 15 residues long.

The J gene is TRBJ2-1, the V gene TRBV5-1; 7 bases are a match to TRBD2. Germline lookup yields CDR1 SGHRS and CDR2 YFSETQ. The CDR3 runs 15 residues. J was trimmed by 3 bases and V by 4 bases; bases with no gene match: 7. In nucleotides, the CDR3 is TGCGCCAGCAGCAAAACTAGCGAGCGCTACAATGAGCAGTTCTTC. Amino acids: CASSKTSERYNEQFF.

V and J are TRBV5-8 and TRBJ2-5; D remains ambiguous. Deletions cut 1 base from V and 2 bases from J, with 6 bases between. The germline V gene has CDR1 SGHTS and CDR2 YDEGEE. This CDR3 is built from 13 residues. The CDR3 sequence: CASSLNPQETQYF. DNA for the CDR3: TGTGCCAGCAGCTTGAACCCTCAAGAGACCCAGTACTTC.